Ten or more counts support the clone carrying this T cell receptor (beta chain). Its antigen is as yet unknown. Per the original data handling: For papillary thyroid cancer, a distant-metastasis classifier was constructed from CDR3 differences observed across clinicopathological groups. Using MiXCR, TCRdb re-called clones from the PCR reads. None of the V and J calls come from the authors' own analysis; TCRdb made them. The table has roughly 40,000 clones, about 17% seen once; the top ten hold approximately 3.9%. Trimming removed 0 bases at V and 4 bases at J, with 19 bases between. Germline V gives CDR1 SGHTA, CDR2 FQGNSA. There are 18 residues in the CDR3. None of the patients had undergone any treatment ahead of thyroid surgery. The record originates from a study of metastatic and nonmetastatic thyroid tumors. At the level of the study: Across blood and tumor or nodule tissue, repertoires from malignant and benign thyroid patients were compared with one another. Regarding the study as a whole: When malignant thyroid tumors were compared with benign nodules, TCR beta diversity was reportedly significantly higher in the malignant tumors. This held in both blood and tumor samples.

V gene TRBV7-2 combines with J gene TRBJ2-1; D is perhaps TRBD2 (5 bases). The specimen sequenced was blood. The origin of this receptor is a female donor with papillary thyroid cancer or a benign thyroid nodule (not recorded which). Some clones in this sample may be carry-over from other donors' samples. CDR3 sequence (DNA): TGTGCCAGCAGCTTAGCCTCCCCTACTAGTCACCTTTACAATGAGCAGTTCTTC. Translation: CASSLASPTSHLYNEQFF.